Each of the 10 T cell receptor beta chains below was sequenced from the same sample in a study of cytomegalovirus exposure and HLA in healthy donors. Sequenced by immunoSEQ multiplex PCR; TCRdb stores in-frame clones only, minus some. The sample gives about 170,000 clones, around 92% of which show up once; 4% to 5% is in the top ten. Sequencing was carried out using PBMCs. Receptors were obtained from a man aged 18 to 30 in good health and CMV-seropositive.

The chain couples TRBV19 to TRBJ2-3; 10 bases are a match to TRBD1. This CDR3 has 14 amino acids. Germline assignment: CDR1 LNHDA and CDR2 SQIVND (reference sequence). V lost 5 bases to trimming and J lost 4 bases; unmatched junction nucleotides: 3. The CDR3: CASSSGTGADTQYF. The DNA of the CDR3 is TGTGCCAGTAGTTCTGGGACAGGGGCAGATACGCAGTATTTT.

The V gene is TRBV7-6, the J gene TRBJ1-1; unclear D gene. This CDR3 has 13 amino acids. Germline CDR1 and CDR2: SGHVS and FNYEAQ. V was shortened by 1 base and J by 1 base, with 4 bases between the two germline ends. The CDR3 coding sequence is TGTGCCAGCAGCTTAGAACAGAACACTGAAGCTTTCTTT. It codes for CASSLEQNTEAFF.

The CDR3 loop is CASSQSQGANYGYTF. CDR3 nucleotides: TGTGCCAGCAGCCAGAGCCAGGGGGCAAACTATGGCTACACCTTC. The rearrangement joins TRBV4-2 to TRBJ1-2, with TRBD1 matching over 8 bases. The CDR3 totals 15 residues. After removal of 3 bases from V and 2 bases from J, the junction contained 5 bases not matched to a gene. The germline V gene encodes CDR1 LGHNA and CDR2 YNFKEQ.

V is TRBV6-5 and J is TRBJ1-2; 7 bases align to TRBD1. Germline V CDR1 and CDR2: MNHEY, SVGAGI. The V gene end was trimmed by 6 bases and the J gene end by 2 bases; junction bases not matched to a gene: 3. There are 13 residues in the CDR3. CDR3 sequence reads: CASSQTGNYGYTF. The CDR3 DNA sequence: TGTGCCAGCAGCCAGACAGGGAACTATGGCTACACCTTC.

The chain combines TRBV9 with TRBJ2-7, with TRBD2 identical over 8 bases. The CDR3 loop spans 16 amino acids. Germline values: CDR1 SGDLS, CDR2 YYNGEE. V shed 0 bases and J 1 base; nucleotides not matched to a gene: 6. The chain's CDR3 is CASSVAPLAASYEQYF. The CDR3 DNA sequence: TGTGCCAGCAGCGTAGCTCCACTAGCGGCTTCCTACGAGCAGTACTTC.

This chain links TRBV19 with TRBJ1-4; D is perhaps TRBD1 (5 bases). The CDR3 length is 15 residues. Between the trimmed V and J ends, which lost 4 bases and 3 bases, there was a span of 12 bases. Per the germline V gene, CDR1 is LNHDA and CDR2 is SQIVND (reference sequence). CDR3 coding DNA: TGTGCCAGTAGTACCCATCCAGGGCCTAATGAAAAACTGTTTTTT. It codes for CASSTHPGPNEKLFF.

This clone was observed once. This rearrangement joins TRBV29-1 to TRBJ2-3, with 10 nucleotides matching TRBD2. Germline CDR1 SQVTM, CDR2 ANQGSEA. J was trimmed by 1 base and V by 7 bases; bases with no gene match: 8. CDR3 size: 15 residues. CDR3 bases: TGCAGCGCAGTCCCAGCGGGAGGGGGCACAGATACGCAGTATTTT. It is translated as CSAVPAGGGTDTQYF.

The chain carries TRBV5-1 and TRBJ2-1; TRBD2 aligns across 11 bases. CDR1 and CDR2 from the germline V gene are SGHRS and YFSETQ. This CDR3 comprises 17 residues. Trimming removed 0 bases from V and 3 bases from J; junction bases left unmatched: 5. CDR3 residues: CASSLAILAGGYNEQFF. The CDR3 bases are TGCGCCAGCAGCTTGGCTATTCTAGCGGGGGGCTACAATGAGCAGTTCTTC.

This chain links TRBV4-1 with TRBJ2-6; 8 nucleotides line up with TRBD2. Germline CDR1 and CDR2: MGHRA and YSYEKL. The CDR3 contains 19 residues. With V trimmed by 0 bases and J by 2 bases, 9 bases remained unmatched. CDR3 residues: CASSQERIREGPGANVLTF. The CDR3 DNA reads TGCGCCAGCAGCCAAGAAAGAATACGGGAGGGCCCTGGGGCCAACGTCCTGACTTTC.

This chain connects TRBV5-6 to TRBJ2-7; perhaps TRBD1 as D (6 bases). Germline V gene data show CDR1 as SGHDT and CDR2 as YYEEEE. The CDR3 totals 14 residues. Trimming took 4 bases from V and 3 from J, leaving 14 bases between them. This CDR3 is CASSRGQLIYEQYF. The CDR3 DNA reads TGTGCCAGCAGCCGAGGACAGTTAATCTACGAGCAGTACTTC.